The 11 T cell receptor beta chains below were found in one sample sequenced in a study of blood T cell repertoires in COVID-19. The assay was immunoSEQ multiplex PCR, and TCRdb's table has in-frame clones only and misses some. This sample yields tens of thousands of clones, of which about 86% are seen a single time; approximately 59% belongs to the top ten. Sequencing was performed on peripheral blood. These TCRs come from a man between 65 and 79 years old with acute or convalescent COVID-19.

V gene TRBV7-2 combines with J gene TRBJ2-3; possibly TRBD2 for D (5 bases). The CDR3 has 17 residues. The germline V and J ends were trimmed by 5 bases and 0 bases, with 18 bases remaining between them. The V gene's germline CDR1 is SGHTA and CDR2 FQGNSA. CDR3 in amino acids: CASSPFRGGPSTDTQYF. The CDR3 coding sequence is TGTGCCAGCAGCCCTTTTCGCGGAGGTCCTAGCACAGATACGCAGTATTTT.

This clone was observed many times. Written as DNA, the CDR3 is TGTGCCAGCAGCTTGGAGGCGGGGCCTTGGCGCGAGCAGTACTTC. Its protein is CASSLEAGPWREQYF. This sequence joins TRBV5-8 and TRBJ2-7, with a possible D match to TRBD2 (6 bases). Per germline, CDR1 SGHTS and CDR2 YDEGEE. The length of the CDR3 is 15 residues. Between the trimmed V and J ends, which lost 0 bases and 6 bases, there was a span of 16 bases. Drawing the rest from reference TRBV5-8 and TRBJ2-7, the complete variable domain is EAGVTQSPTHLIKTRGQQATLRCSPISGHTSVYWYQQALGLGLQFLLWYDEGEERNRGNFPPRFSGRQFPNYSSELNVNALELEDSALYLCASSLEAGPWREQYFGPGTRLTVT.

The chain carries TRBV19 and TRBJ1-1; the D is unclear. CDR3 length: 13 amino acids. V was clipped by 4 bases and J by 7 bases, with 13 bases between them. The germline V gene has CDR1 LNHDA and CDR2 SQIVND (reference sequence). In DNA, the CDR3 is TGTGCCAGTAGTAACCGCGGAGAGATTGAAGCTTTCTTT. The encoded protein is CASSNRGEIEAFF.

This clone was detected only once. The chain combines TRBV15 with TRBJ2-1; 9 positions agree with TRBD1. After removal of 5 bases from V and 2 bases from J, the junction contained 4 bases not matched to a gene. Per the germline V gene, CDR1 is LNHNV and CDR2 is YYDKDF (reference sequence). The length of the CDR3 is 15 residues. CDR3 in DNA: TGTGCCACCAGCCCCCGACAGGGGGCCTACAATGAGCAGTTCTTC. Amino acids: CATSPRQGAYNEQFF.

The chain combines TRBV28 with TRBJ1-5; D uncertain. The CDR3 has 13 amino acids. Germline V CDR1 and CDR2: MDHEN, SYDVKM. Trimming removed 7 bases at V and 3 bases at J, with 10 bases between. For the CDR3, the DNA is TGTGCCAGCATTCGGGAGGCCAATCAGCCCCAGCATTTT. This translates into CASIREANQPQHF.

J is TRBJ2-5 and V is TRBV7-8; perhaps TRBD2 as D (5 bases). Trimming shortened V by 5 bases and J by 8 bases, and 18 bases separated the two germline ends. CDR3 length: 14 amino acids. CDR1 SGHVS and CDR2 FQNEAQ come from the germline V gene. CDR3 DNA sequence: TGTGCCAGCAGCCCAAGAGGGCGAATAGAAACCCAGTACTTC. Protein product: CASSPRGRIETQYF.

This chain connects TRBV5-1 to TRBJ2-2; TRBD2 might be the D (5 bases). Germline assignment: CDR1 SGHRS and CDR2 YFSETQ. The V end was cut by 0 bases, the J end by 7 bases, with 10 bases between. CDR3 length equals 14 residues. The CDR3 spells CASSLGGQIGELFF. As DNA, the CDR3 is TGCGCCAGCAGCTTGGGAGGGCAGATCGGGGAGCTGTTTTTT. Full variable domain (remainder filled in from reference TRBV5-1 and TRBJ2-2): KAGVTQTPRYLIKTRGQQVTLSCSPISGHRSVSWYQQTPGQGLQFLFEYFSETQRNKGNFPGRFSGRQFSNSRSEMNVSTLELGDSALYLCASSLGGQIGELFFGEGSRLTVL.

V and J are TRBV7-6 and TRBJ2-5, with 9 bases identical to TRBD1. The CDR3 is 16 residues long. The V gene end was trimmed by 2 bases and the J gene end by 5 bases; junction bases not matched to a gene: 9. The germline V gene has CDR1 SGHVS and CDR2 FNYEAQ. The DNA for the CDR3 is TGTGCCAGCAGCTTATACGAGGACAGGGGACCTGAGACCCAGTACTTC. Protein: CASSLYEDRGPETQYF.

This clone is a singleton in its sample. The V and J genes are TRBV11-2 and TRBJ2-1; 12 bases fit TRBD2. The CDR3 sequence is 15 residues long. Germline loops: CDR1 SGHAT, CDR2 FQNNGV. J was trimmed by 9 bases and V by 6 bases; bases with no gene match: 9. CDR3 protein: CASRGASGRVVEQFF. The CDR3 nucleotides are TGTGCCAGCAGAGGGGCTAGCGGGAGGGTGGTTGAGCAGTTCTTC.

V is TRBV6-1 and J is TRBJ2-5; no clear D gene. The CDR3 contains 12 residues. V was cut by 1 base and J by 9 bases, with 9 bases left in between. Germline CDR1 is MNHNS and CDR2 is SASEGT. The CDR3 region has the DNA TGTGCCAGCAGTGAAGAGAGGTCGGCCCAGTACTTC. Translated, it gives CASSEERSAQYF.

This chain joins TRBV7-2 and TRBJ2-4; 8 positions agree with TRBD1. CDR3 length equals 16 residues. The germline gives CDR1 SGHTA, CDR2 FQGNSA. Losses at the gene ends were 4 bases for V and 6 bases for J; bases not matched to a gene: 11. CDR3 nucleotides: TGTGCCAGCAGCTCACCGGGACAGGAGATGTCAAACATTCAGTACTTC. Protein product: CASSSPGQEMSNIQYF.